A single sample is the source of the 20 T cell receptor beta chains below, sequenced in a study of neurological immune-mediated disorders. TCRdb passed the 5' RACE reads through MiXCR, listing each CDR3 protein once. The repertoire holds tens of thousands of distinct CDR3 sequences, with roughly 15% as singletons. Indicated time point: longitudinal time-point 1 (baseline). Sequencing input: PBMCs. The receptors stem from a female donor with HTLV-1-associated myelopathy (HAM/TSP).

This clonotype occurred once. The CDR3 sequence: CASSLEGTGLGTGELFF. In DNA form, the CDR3 reads TGTGCCAGCAGCTTAGAAGGGACAGGGCTGGGCACCGGGGAGCTGTTTTTT. V is TRBV11-2 and J is TRBJ2-2; 9 nucleotides agree with TRBD1. The CDR3 loop spans 17 amino acids. CDR1 SGHAT and CDR2 FQNNGV come from the germline V gene. J was trimmed by 4 bases and V by 0 bases; bases with no gene match: 6. Drawing the rest from reference TRBV11-2 and TRBJ2-2, the complete variable domain is EAGVAQSPRYKIIEKRQSVAFWCNPISGHATLYWYQQILGQGPKLLIQFQNNGVVDDSQLPKDRFSAERLKGVDSTLKIQPAKLEDSAVYLCASSLEGTGLGTGELFFGEGSRLTVL.

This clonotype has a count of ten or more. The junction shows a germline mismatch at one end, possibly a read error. CDR3 in DNA: TGCAGCGTTGAAATCTTCGTACAGGGTAGGCTCTTC. Protein sequence: CSVEIFVQGRLF. The chain is built from TRBV29-1 and TRBJ2-1; D is perhaps TRBD1 (6 bases). Germline CDR1 SQVTM, CDR2 ANQGSEA. The CDR3 consists of 12 residues.

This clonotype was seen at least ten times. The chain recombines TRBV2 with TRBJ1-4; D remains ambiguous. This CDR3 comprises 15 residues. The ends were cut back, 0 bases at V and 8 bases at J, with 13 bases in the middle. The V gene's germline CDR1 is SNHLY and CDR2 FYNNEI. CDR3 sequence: CASSEAGLKAEKLFF. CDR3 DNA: TGTGCCAGCAGTGAAGCCGGGCTAAAGGCGGAAAAACTGTTTTTT.

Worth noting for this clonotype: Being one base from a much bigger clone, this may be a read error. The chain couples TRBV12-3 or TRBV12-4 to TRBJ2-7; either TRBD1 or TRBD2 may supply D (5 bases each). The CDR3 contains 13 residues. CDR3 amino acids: CASSFRGSYEHYF. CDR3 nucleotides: TGTGCCAGCAGTTTTCGGGGCTCCTACGAGCATTACTTC.

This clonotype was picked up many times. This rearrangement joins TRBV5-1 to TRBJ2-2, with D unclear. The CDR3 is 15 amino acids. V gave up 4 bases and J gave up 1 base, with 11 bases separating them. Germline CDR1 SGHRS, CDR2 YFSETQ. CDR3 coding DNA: TGCGCCAGCAGCCGAGAAAGCATGAACACCGGGGAGCTGTTTTTT. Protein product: CASSRESMNTGELFF.

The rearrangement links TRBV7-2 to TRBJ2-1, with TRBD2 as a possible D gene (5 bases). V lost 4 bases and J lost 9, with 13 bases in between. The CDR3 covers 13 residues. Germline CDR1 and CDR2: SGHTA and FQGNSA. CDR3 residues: CASSSPTRGEQFF. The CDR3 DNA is TGTGCCAGCAGCTCACCAACCCGGGGTGAGCAGTTCTTC.

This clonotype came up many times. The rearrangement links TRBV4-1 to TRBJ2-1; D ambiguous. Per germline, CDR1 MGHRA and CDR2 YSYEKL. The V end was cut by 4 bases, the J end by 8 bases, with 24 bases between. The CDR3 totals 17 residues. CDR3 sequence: CASSPSNPRAPSHEQFF. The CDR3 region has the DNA TGCGCCAGCAGCCCTTCTAACCCCCGGGCCCCTTCTCATGAGCAGTTCTTC.

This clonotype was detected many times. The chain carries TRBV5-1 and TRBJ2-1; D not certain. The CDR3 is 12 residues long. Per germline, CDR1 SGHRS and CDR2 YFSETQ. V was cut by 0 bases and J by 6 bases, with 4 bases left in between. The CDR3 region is CASSLVANEQFF. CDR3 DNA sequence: TGCGCCAGCAGCTTGGTGGCCAATGAGCAGTTCTTC.

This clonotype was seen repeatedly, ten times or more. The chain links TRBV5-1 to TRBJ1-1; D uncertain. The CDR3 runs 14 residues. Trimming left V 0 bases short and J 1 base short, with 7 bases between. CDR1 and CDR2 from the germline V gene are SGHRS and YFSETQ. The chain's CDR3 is CASSLGAGNTEAFF. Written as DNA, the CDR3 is TGCGCCAGCAGCTTGGGGGCAGGGAACACTGAAGCTTTCTTT.

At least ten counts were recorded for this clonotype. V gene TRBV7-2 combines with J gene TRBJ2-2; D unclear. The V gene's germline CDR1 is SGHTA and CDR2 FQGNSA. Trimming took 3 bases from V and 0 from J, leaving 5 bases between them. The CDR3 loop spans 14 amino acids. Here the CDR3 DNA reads TGTGCCAGCAGCTTTAATGCGAACACCGGGGAGCTGTTTTTT. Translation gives CASSFNANTGELFF. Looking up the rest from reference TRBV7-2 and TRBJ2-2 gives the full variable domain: GAGVSQSPSNKVTEKGKDVELRCDPISGHTALYWYRQSLGQGLEFLIYFQGNSAPDKSGLPSDRFSAERTGGSVSTLTIQRTQQEDSAVYLCASSFNANTGELFFGEGSRLTVL.

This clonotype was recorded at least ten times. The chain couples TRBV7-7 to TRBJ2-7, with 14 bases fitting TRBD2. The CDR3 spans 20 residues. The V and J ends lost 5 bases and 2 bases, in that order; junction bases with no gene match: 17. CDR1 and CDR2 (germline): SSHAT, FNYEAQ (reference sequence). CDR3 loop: CASSLLRSWTSGGFTYEQYF. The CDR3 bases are TGTGCCAGCAGCCTCCTACGTAGTTGGACTAGCGGGGGGTTCACCTACGAGCAGTACTTC.

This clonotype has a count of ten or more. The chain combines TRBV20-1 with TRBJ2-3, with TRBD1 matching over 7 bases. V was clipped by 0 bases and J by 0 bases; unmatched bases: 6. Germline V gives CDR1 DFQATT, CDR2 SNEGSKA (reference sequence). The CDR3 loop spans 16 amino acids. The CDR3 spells CSARDIGGPSTDTQYF. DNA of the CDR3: TGCAGTGCTAGAGATATAGGGGGCCCTAGCACAGATACGCAGTATTTT.

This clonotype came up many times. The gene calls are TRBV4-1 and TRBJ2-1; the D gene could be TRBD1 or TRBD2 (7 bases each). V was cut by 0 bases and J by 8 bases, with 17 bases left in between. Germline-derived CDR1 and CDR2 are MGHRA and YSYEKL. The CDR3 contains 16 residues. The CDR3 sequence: CASSQELDRAGDEQFF. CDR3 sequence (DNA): TGCGCCAGCAGCCAAGAACTCGACAGGGCGGGGGATGAGCAGTTCTTC.

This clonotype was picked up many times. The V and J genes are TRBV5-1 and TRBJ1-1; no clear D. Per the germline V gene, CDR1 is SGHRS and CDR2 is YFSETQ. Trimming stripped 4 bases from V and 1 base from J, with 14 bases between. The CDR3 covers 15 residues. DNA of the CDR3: TGCGCCAGCAGCAAAATGACCAGTCCGAACACTGAAGCTTTCTTT. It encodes CASSKMTSPNTEAFF.

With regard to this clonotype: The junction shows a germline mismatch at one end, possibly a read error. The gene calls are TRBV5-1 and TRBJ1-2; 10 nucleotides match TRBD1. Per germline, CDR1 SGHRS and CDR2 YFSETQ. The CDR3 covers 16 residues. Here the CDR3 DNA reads TGTGCCAGCACCCCCTATTCCGGGACAGGGGTTAATGGCTACACCTTC. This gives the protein CASTPYSGTGVNGYTF.

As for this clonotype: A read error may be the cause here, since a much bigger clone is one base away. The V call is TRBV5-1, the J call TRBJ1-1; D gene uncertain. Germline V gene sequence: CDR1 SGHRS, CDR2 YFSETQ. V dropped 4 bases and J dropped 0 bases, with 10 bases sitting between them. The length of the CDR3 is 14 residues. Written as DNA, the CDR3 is TGCGCCAGCAGCGCGGTACAGCTGAACACTGAAGCTTTCTTT. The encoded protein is CASSAVQLNTEAFF.

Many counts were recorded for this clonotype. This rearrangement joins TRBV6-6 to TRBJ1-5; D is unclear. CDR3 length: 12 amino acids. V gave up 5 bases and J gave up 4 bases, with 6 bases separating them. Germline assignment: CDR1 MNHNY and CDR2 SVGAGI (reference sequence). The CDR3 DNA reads TGTGCCAGCAGTGCTCCAAATCAGCCCCAGCATTTT. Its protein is CASSAPNQPQHF.

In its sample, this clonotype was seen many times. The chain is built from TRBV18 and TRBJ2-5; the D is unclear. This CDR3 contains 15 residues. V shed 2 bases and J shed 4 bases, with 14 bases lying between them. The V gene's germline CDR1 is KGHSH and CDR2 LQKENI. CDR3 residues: CASSPGISVTETQYF. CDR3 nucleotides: TGTGCCAGCTCACCAGGTATTTCGGTTACAGAGACCCAGTACTTC.

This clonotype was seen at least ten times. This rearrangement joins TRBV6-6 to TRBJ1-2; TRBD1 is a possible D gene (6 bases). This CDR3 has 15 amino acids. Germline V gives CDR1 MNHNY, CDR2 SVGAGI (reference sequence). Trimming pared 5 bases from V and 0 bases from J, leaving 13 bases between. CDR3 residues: CASSRDDRTNYGYTF. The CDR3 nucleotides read TGTGCCAGCAGTAGAGACGACAGGACTAACTATGGCTACACCTTC.

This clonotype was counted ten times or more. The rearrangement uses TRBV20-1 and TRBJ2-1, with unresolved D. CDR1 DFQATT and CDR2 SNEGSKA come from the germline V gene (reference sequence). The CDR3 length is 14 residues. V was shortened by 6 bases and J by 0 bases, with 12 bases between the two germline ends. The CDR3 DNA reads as TGCAGTGCAATACAACAGAGCTCCTACAATGAGCAGTTCTTC. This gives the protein CSAIQQSSYNEQFF.